Shown below are 20 T cell receptor beta chains from a single sample sequenced in a study of blood T cell repertoires in COVID-19. Sequencing was performed with immunoSEQ multiplex PCR; in TCRdb, only in-frame clones are kept and a portion is missing. Here the sample spans around 700,000 clones, 70% to 90% being singletons. The sample consisted of peripheral blood. The receptors here all came from a woman aged 18 to 35 with acute or convalescent COVID-19.

The genes are TRBV11-3 and TRBJ2-1; 7 bases are shared with TRBD1. Germline CDR1 is SGHNT and CDR2 is YENEEA. The CDR3 contains 13 residues. J was trimmed by 6 bases and V by 6 bases; bases with no gene match: 5. CDR3 sequence: CASSYGQVNEQFF. CDR3 in DNA: TGTGCCAGCAGTTACGGACAGGTCAATGAGCAGTTCTTC.

The chain recombines TRBV6-5 with TRBJ2-7; TRBD1 matches 8 bases. V shed 6 bases, J shed 4 bases, and the junction held 11 bases outside the gene matches. Per the germline V gene, CDR1 is MNHEY and CDR2 is SVGAGI. The CDR3 spans 15 residues. CDR3 coding DNA: TGTGCCAGCAGGCCTGAGCAGGGGGCGACGTACGAGCAGTACTTC. Its translation: CASRPEQGATYEQYF.

This clone was observed a few times. The DNA for the CDR3 is TGCGCCAGCAGCCAAATGGGGACAGATCGCTACACCTTC. This encodes CASSQMGTDRYTF. The rearrangement uses TRBV4-3 and TRBJ1-2, with 7 bases matching TRBD1. Trimming took 2 bases from V and 9 from J; bases not matched to a gene: 6. The CDR3 covers 13 residues. Germline V gene data show CDR1 as LGHNA and CDR2 as YSLEER.

A few counts support this clone. This rearrangement joins TRBV28 to TRBJ2-2; 7 bases map to TRBD2. V shed 2 bases and J 1 base; nucleotides not matched to a gene: 1. CDR1 and CDR2 from the germline V gene are MDHEN and SYDVKM. This CDR3 is built from 15 residues. CDR3 DNA: TGTGCCAGCAGTTTAGCGGGGGTGAACACCGGGGAGCTGTTTTTT. The encoded protein is CASSLAGVNTGELFF.

The chain joins TRBV7-8 to TRBJ1-1; 7 positions agree with TRBD1. Losses at the gene ends were 10 bases for V and 3 bases for J; bases not matched to a gene: 8. This CDR3 contains 13 residues. Germline-derived CDR1 and CDR2 are SGHVS and FQNEAQ. The CDR3 here is CATLTGIDTEAFF. In DNA, the CDR3 is TGTGCCACTTTGACAGGGATCGACACTGAAGCTTTCTTT.

The chain employs TRBV2 and TRBJ2-7; maybe TRBD2 (5 bases). The germline V gene encodes CDR1 SNHLY and CDR2 FYNNEI. Trimming removed 0 bases from V and 9 bases from J, with 6 bases in between. The CDR3 loop spans 11 amino acids. CDR3: CASSEARGQYF. The CDR3 DNA sequence: TGTGCCAGCAGTGAAGCTCGGGGGCAGTACTTC.

This rearrangement joins TRBV21-1 to TRBJ2-7; TRBD1, as called in the table, went unchecked against the DNA. TRBV21-1 is tagged as a pseudogene. This CDR3 is 14 amino acids long. Written as DNA, the CDR3 is TGTGCCAGCAGCCACCGGGACAGGTTCCACGAGCAGTACTTC. Its translation: CASSHRDRFHEQYF.

The chain combines TRBV19 with TRBJ1-2; 7 nucleotides align to TRBD1. Germline V CDR1 and CDR2: LNHDA, SQIVND (reference sequence). CDR3 length equals 14 residues. Trimming cost V 3 bases and J 4 bases; bases outside gene matches: 5. CDR3 DNA: TGTGCCAGTAGTATCGGGGACAGAGGCTATGGCTACACCTTC. Translation: CASSIGDRGYGYTF.

CDR3 region: CASTYGSSGGANEQFF. CDR3 DNA: TGTGCCAGCACCTATGGGTCTAGCGGGGGGGCGAATGAGCAGTTCTTC. J is TRBJ2-1 and V is TRBV7-8; 12 bases line up with TRBD2. This CDR3 spans 16 amino acids. The germline V gene encodes CDR1 SGHVS and CDR2 FQNEAQ. Trimming at V came to 7 bases and at J to 7 bases, leaving 11 bases not matched to a gene.

This clone was seen a single time. The chain is built from TRBV27 and TRBJ1-5; D is possibly TRBD1 (6 bases). Germline V gene sequence: CDR1 MNHEY, CDR2 SMNVEV (reference sequence). The CDR3 runs to 15 residues. Trimming cost V 2 bases and J 14 bases, with 22 bases left between them. Written as DNA, the CDR3 is TGTGCCAGCAGTTTACGGGAGGAGGGGGTTGGTTTTGAGCATTTT. Translating gives CASSLREEGVGFEHF.

This clone was picked up one time. The V call is TRBV4-3, the J call TRBJ1-3, with D tentatively TRBD1 (5 bases). From germline, CDR1 is LGHNA and CDR2 YSLEER. The V gene lost 0 bases and the J gene lost 6 bases, with 15 bases spanning the gap. CDR3 length: 16 amino acids. In DNA, the CDR3 is TGCGCCAGCAGCCAAGATCGGGGGGGGAGCCCAAACACCATATATTTT. Translating gives CASSQDRGGSPNTIYF.

The CDR3 reads CSVEDSGGAFFGYTF. The DNA of the CDR3 is TGCAGCGTTGAAGATTCGGGGGGGGCGTTTTTTGGCTACACCTTC. This sequence joins TRBV29-1 and TRBJ1-2, with D possibly matching TRBD1 (6 bases). The CDR3 consists of 15 residues. V was trimmed by 0 bases and J by 7 bases, leaving 18 bases between them. Germline CDR1 reads SQVTM; CDR2 reads ANQGSEA.

This sequence joins TRBV7-3 and TRBJ2-6, with D perhaps TRBD2 (7 bases). Germline CDR1 is SGHTA and CDR2 is FQGTGA. V gave up 1 base and J gave up 0 bases, with 13 bases separating them. The CDR3 length is 18 residues. CDR3 bases: TGTGCCAGCAGCTTAATAGGGGGGGCCAACTCTGGGGCCAACGTCCTGACTTTC. As protein: CASSLIGGANSGANVLTF.

The chain employs TRBV5-1 and TRBJ2-5; 16 bases agree with TRBD2. The germline V gene encodes CDR1 SGHRS and CDR2 YFSETQ. The CDR3 consists of 17 residues. After removal of 4 bases from V and 2 bases from J, the junction contained 5 bases not matched to a gene. CDR3 residues: CASSLQGLAGGQETQYF. CDR3 nucleotides: TGCGCCAGCAGCCTCCAGGGACTAGCGGGGGGGCAAGAGACCCAGTACTTC.

The rearrangement links TRBV19 to TRBJ1-1; TRBD1 aligns across 7 bases. V lost 7 bases to trimming and J lost 4 bases; unmatched junction nucleotides: 12. This CDR3 comprises 15 residues. Per germline, CDR1 LNHDA and CDR2 SQIVND (reference sequence). CDR3 DNA: TGTGCCAGTACCCCAAGAAGGGGGCCAGTCACTGAAGCTTTCTTT. It yields the protein CASTPRRGPVTEAFF.

V gene TRBV9 combines with J gene TRBJ2-2, with D possibly TRBD1 on 6 matching bases. V was cut by 3 bases and J by 6 bases, with 15 bases left in between. The germline V gene encodes CDR1 SGDLS and CDR2 YYNGEE. There are 15 residues in the CDR3. DNA for the CDR3: TGTGCCAGCAGCGCATCTACAGGGTTAGCCGGGGAGCTGTTTTTT. It specifies CASSASTGLAGELFF.

The chain has TRBV5-1 and TRBJ2-1; 8 bases align to TRBD2. This CDR3 is 17 amino acids long. Germline V gene sequence: CDR1 SGHRS, CDR2 YFSETQ. Trimming took 4 bases from V and 10 from J; bases not matched to a gene: 19. Here the CDR3 reads CASSLQGTSGRVWEQFF. CDR3 coding DNA: TGCGCCAGCAGCCTCCAAGGGACTAGTGGGAGGGTCTGGGAGCAGTTCTTC.

The CDR3: CSVETTGRNEQFF. Here the CDR3 DNA reads TGCAGCGTTGAGACGACAGGGCGCAATGAGCAGTTCTTC. The rearrangement joins TRBV29-1 to TRBJ2-1; 7 bases align to TRBD1. The junction had 5 bases not matched to a gene; V was cut back by 3 bases and J by 6 bases. This CDR3 contains 13 residues. Germline V gene sequence: CDR1 SQVTM, CDR2 ANQGSEA.

The chain links TRBV5-6 to TRBJ1-2; the D gene is possibly TRBD1 (5 bases). Germline values: CDR1 SGHDT, CDR2 YYEEEE. The V end was cut by 4 bases, the J end by 5 bases, with 12 bases between. The CDR3 length is 13 residues. CDR3 loop: CASSPDSGYGYTF. CDR3 nucleotides: TGTGCCAGCAGCCCCGACAGTGGGTATGGCTACACCTTC.

The chain recombines TRBV7-2 with TRBJ2-7, with 7 bases that match TRBD2. Germline V CDR1 and CDR2: SGHTA, FQGNSA. V was clipped by 5 bases and J by 5 bases; unmatched bases: 6. The CDR3 is 13 amino acids. The CDR3 protein is CASSLAGVHEQYF. In DNA, the CDR3 is TGTGCCAGCAGCCTCGCGGGGGTGCACGAGCAGTACTTC.